These T cell receptor beta chains were read from a single sample in a study of cytomegalovirus exposure and HLA in healthy donors. Assay: immunoSEQ multiplex PCR; the TCRdb copy retains only in-frame clones and omits some. The sample carries fewer than 200,000 clones, approximately 80% recorded once. The specimen was PBMCs. These receptors were taken from a man aged 25-45 years in good health and CMV-seropositive. The CDR3 runs from the conserved cysteine through the conserved F or W. The D gene is left open where the match is weak. Size tells how often a clone was seen (once, few, many) or the class of an expanded clone, and some rows leave it out.

abundance: -; d_gene: TRBD2; j_gene: TRBJ2-5; v_gene: TRBV13; CDR3aa: CASSTGGAIETQYF; CDR3nt: TGTGCCAGCAGCACCGGGGGGGCCATAGAGACCCAGTACTTC
abundance: -; d_gene: -; j_gene: TRBJ2-1; v_gene: TRBV5-1; CDR3aa: CASSRAGAGAYNEQFF; CDR3nt: TGCGCCAGCAGCCGGGCGGGGGCGGGGGCCTACAATGAGCAGTTCTTC
abundance: -; d_gene: -; j_gene: TRBJ2-7; v_gene: TRBV9; CDR3aa: CASSENPGHPYEQYF; CDR3nt: TGTGCCAGCAGCGAGAACCCGGGACACCCCTACGAGCAGTACTTC
abundance: few; d_gene: TRBD1; j_gene: TRBJ1-1; v_gene: TRBV4-1; CDR3aa: CASSQETGTNTEAFF; CDR3nt: TGCGCCAGCAGCCAGGAGACAGGGACGAACACTGAAGCTTTCTTT
abundance: -; d_gene: TRBD1; j_gene: TRBJ1-2; v_gene: TRBV28; CDR3aa: CASSLGTAANYGYTF; CDR3nt: TGTGCCAGCAGTCTGGGGACAGCAGCTAACTATGGCTACACCTTC
abundance: -; d_gene: TRBD2; j_gene: TRBJ2-7; v_gene: TRBV5-1; CDR3aa: CASSAPDGLAGVEQYF; CDR3nt: TGCGCCAGCAGCGCCCCCGATGGACTAGCGGGGGTTGAGCAGTACTTC
abundance: -; d_gene: -; j_gene: TRBJ1-1; v_gene: TRBV2; CDR3aa: CASSFDSGMNTEAFF; CDR3nt: TGTGCCAGCAGTTTCGACTCGGGGATGAACACTGAAGCTTTCTTT
abundance: -; d_gene: TRBD1; j_gene: TRBJ2-1; v_gene: TRBV6-6; CDR3aa: CASSYSRTGEYNEQFF; CDR3nt: TGTGCCAGCAGTTACTCGCGAACAGGGGAGTACAATGAGCAGTTCTTC
abundance: few; d_gene: TRBD1; j_gene: TRBJ2-7; v_gene: TRBV5-1; CDR3aa: CASYELPGQGSYEQYF; CDR3nt: TGCGCCAGCTACGAGCTACCGGGACAGGGATCCTACGAGCAGTACTTC
abundance: few; d_gene: TRBD1; j_gene: TRBJ2-5; v_gene: TRBV7-2; CDR3aa: CASSSDRAQETQYF; CDR3nt: TGTGCCAGCAGTTCAGACAGGGCCCAAGAGACCCAGTACTTC
abundance: -; d_gene: -; j_gene: TRBJ1-6; v_gene: TRBV25-1; CDR3aa: CASSEFKGAYNSPLHF; CDR3nt: TGTGCCAGCAGTGAATTTAAGGGGGCCTATAATTCACCCCTCCACTTT
abundance: -; d_gene: TRBD2; j_gene: TRBJ2-3; v_gene: TRBV4-1; CDR3aa: CASSQVGLGGTDTQYF; CDR3nt: TGCGCCAGCAGCCAAGTGGGACTAGGTGGCACAGATACGCAGTATTTT
abundance: -; d_gene: TRBD2; j_gene: TRBJ2-3; v_gene: TRBV2; CDR3aa: CASSSGREGTDTQYF; CDR3nt: TGTGCCAGCAGCTCGGGCAGGGAGGGTACAGATACGCAGTATTTT
abundance: -; d_gene: -; j_gene: TRBJ2-2; v_gene: TRBV6-4; CDR3aa: CASGQTNTGELFF; CDR3nt: TGTGCCAGTGGACAGACGAACACCGGGGAGCTGTTTTTT
abundance: -; d_gene: TRBD2; j_gene: TRBJ2-5; v_gene: TRBV5-1; CDR3aa: CASSLVSGSETQYF; CDR3nt: TGCGCCAGCAGCTTGGTTAGCGGGAGCGAGACCCAGTACTTC
abundance: -; d_gene: -; j_gene: TRBJ1-1; v_gene: TRBV7-9; CDR3aa: CASSPYRVMAEAFF; CDR3nt: TGTGCCAGCAGCCCGTACAGGGTGATGGCTGAAGCTTTCTTT
abundance: once; d_gene: -; j_gene: TRBJ1-2; v_gene: TRBV9; CDR3aa: CASPPGADYGYTF; CDR3nt: TGTGCCAGCCCCCCAGGGGCTGACTATGGCTACACCTTC
abundance: -; d_gene: TRBD1; j_gene: TRBJ1-6; v_gene: TRBV30; CDR3aa: CAWSGRDRSNSPLHF; CDR3nt: TGTGCCTGGAGTGGCCGGGACAGGTCTAATTCACCCCTCCACTTT
abundance: -; d_gene: TRBD1; j_gene: TRBJ1-1; v_gene: TRBV28; CDR3aa: CASSSQGAGSTEAFF; CDR3nt: TGTGCCAGCAGTTCACAGGGGGCAGGCAGCACTGAAGCTTTCTTT
abundance: -; d_gene: -; j_gene: TRBJ1-2; v_gene: TRBV19; CDR3aa: CASEVANYGYTF; CDR3nt: TGTGCCAGTGAAGTGGCAAACTATGGCTACACCTTC
abundance: -; d_gene: -; j_gene: TRBJ2-7; v_gene: TRBV29-1; CDR3aa: CSVDGAGREQYF; CDR3nt: TGCAGCGTTGACGGCGCAGGGAGGGAGCAGTACTTC
abundance: few; d_gene: -; j_gene: TRBJ1-3; v_gene: TRBV5-6; CDR3aa: CASSQDTYSGNTIYF; CDR3nt: TGTGCCAGCAGCCAAGATACATACTCTGGAAACACCATATATTTT
abundance: -; d_gene: -; j_gene: TRBJ2-2; v_gene: TRBV28; CDR3aa: CASSDQGYTGELFF; CDR3nt: TGTGCCAGCAGCGATCAGGGGTATACCGGGGAGCTGTTTTTT
abundance: -; d_gene: -; j_gene: TRBJ2-7; v_gene: TRBV5-1; CDR3aa: CASSLVQGGSYEQYF; CDR3nt: TGCGCCAGCAGCTTGGTCCAGGGAGGCTCCTACGAGCAGTACTTC
abundance: -; d_gene: -; j_gene: TRBJ1-5; v_gene: TRBV30; CDR3aa: CAWSVQGNQPQHF; CDR3nt: TGTGCCTGGAGTGTACAGGGAAATCAGCCCCAGCATTTT
abundance: -; d_gene: TRBD2; j_gene: TRBJ2-3; v_gene: TRBV9; CDR3aa: CASSRGGGTDTQYF; CDR3nt: TGTGCCAGCAGCCGCGGGGGTGGCACAGATACGCAGTATTTT
abundance: -; d_gene: TRBD2; j_gene: TRBJ2-1; v_gene: TRBV2; CDR3aa: CASSEERGAREQFF; CDR3nt: TGTGCCAGCAGTGAAGAGCGGGGGGCCAGAGAGCAGTTCTTC